Below, one T cell receptor (beta chain) is given with its context. The CDR3 has 20 residues. Germline lookup yields CDR1 KGHSH and CDR2 LQKENI. J was trimmed by 7 bases and V by 2 bases; bases with no gene match: 21. The sample is drawn from a study of shared clonotypes between healthy human individuals. Terminally differentiated effector memory CD45RA+ cells were excluded from the naive CD8 cells, which were CD45RO-negative and positively selected for CCR7. Deep was the level at which the assay was run. Some clones are missing from TCRdb's copy, which holds only in-frame ones; the method was immunoSEQ multiplex PCR. The repertoire holds roughly 1,800,000 clones, with about 95% as singletons.

The TCR originated in a young man in good health. This chain joins TRBV18 and TRBJ2-1; TRBD2 agrees at 9 bases. The sequenced sample was naive CD8+ T cells sorted from blood. This chain's CDR3 is CASSPGGSGRIPPFLNEQFF. The CDR3 DNA follows: TGTGCCAGCTCACCAGGTGGTAGCGGGAGAATCCCACCCTTCCTAAATGAGCAGTTCTTC.